One and the same sample provided the 13 T cell receptor beta chains below, sequenced in a study of cytomegalovirus exposure and HLA in healthy donors. Researchers ran the PCR with 60 Vbeta and 13 Jbeta primers. The assay was immunoSEQ multiplex PCR, and TCRdb's table has in-frame clones only and misses some. The sample has 120,000 or so clones; around 84% are singletons. Material: PBMCs. Receptor source: a woman aged 25 to 39 in good health and CMV-seronegative.

The chain has TRBV30 and TRBJ2-7; 9 positions agree with TRBD1. The CDR3 length is 14 residues. Germline V CDR1 and CDR2: GTSNPN, SVGIG (reference sequence). Trimming cost V 2 bases and J 4 bases; bases outside gene matches: 6. The CDR3 sequence is CAWSPGQGWYEQYF. The CDR3 nucleotides read TGTGCCTGGAGTCCAGGACAGGGGTGGTACGAGCAGTACTTC. The variable domain in full, with the rest retrieved from reference TRBV30 and TRBJ2-7, is SQTIHQWPATLVQPVGSPLSLECTVEGTSNPNLYWYRQAAGRGLQLLFYSVGIGQISSEVPQNLSASRPQDRQFILSSKKLLLSDSGFYLCAWSPGQGWYEQYFGPGTRLTVT.

The gene calls are TRBV29-1 and TRBJ1-1, with 9 bases identical to TRBD1. Germline CDR1 and CDR2: SQVTM and ANQGSEA. The CDR3 covers 12 residues. Trimming took 7 bases from V and 5 from J; bases not matched to a gene: 5. CDR3 loop: CSDTGGATEAFF. CDR3 in DNA: TGCAGCGATACAGGGGGCGCAACTGAAGCTTTCTTT.

V and J are TRBV13 and TRBJ2-1, with D unclear. The V gene lost 1 base and the J gene lost 0 bases, with 10 bases spanning the gap. This CDR3 contains 16 residues. The germline CDR1 and CDR2 sequences are PRHDT and FYEKMQ (reference sequence). Here the CDR3 DNA reads TGTGCCAGCAGCTTAGTAGCTTACGACTCCTACAATGAGCAGTTCTTC. Amino acids: CASSLVAYDSYNEQFF.

The rearrangement joins TRBV11-2 to TRBJ1-1; the match to TRBD1 covers 8 bases. Trimming removed 6 bases from V and 3 bases from J; junction bases left unmatched: 9. The CDR3 contains 15 residues. Looked up from germline, CDR1 is SGHAT and CDR2 is FQNNGV. The CDR3 DNA follows: TGTGCCAGCAGTCAAAAGACAGGGGAATACACTGAAGCTTTCTTT. It codes for CASSQKTGEYTEAFF.

CDR3 sequence: CASSTGQRPSYEQYF. In nucleotides, the CDR3 is TGCGCCAGCAGCACCGGACAGCGACCCTCCTACGAGCAGTACTTC. This chain connects TRBV5-1 to TRBJ2-7; TRBD1 might be the D (6 bases). Germline V gene sequence: CDR1 SGHRS, CDR2 YFSETQ. Trimming removed 4 bases from V and 0 bases from J, with 14 bases in between. CDR3 length: 15 amino acids. Full variable domain (outside the CDR3, taken from reference TRBV5-1 and TRBJ2-7): KAGVTQTPRYLIKTRGQQVTLSCSPISGHRSVSWYQQTPGQGLQFLFEYFSETQRNKGNFPGRFSGRQFSNSRSEMNVSTLELGDSALYLCASSTGQRPSYEQYFGPGTRLTVT.

V usage is TRBV5-1 and J usage is TRBJ2-7, with D possibly matching TRBD2 (6 bases). Germline V gives CDR1 SGHRS, CDR2 YFSETQ. The CDR3 is 14 residues long. Deletions cut 5 bases from V and 7 bases from J, with 19 bases between. CDR3 in DNA: TGCGCCAGCAGGCGGTGGACGGAGGCGGGGGAGCAGTACTTC. This gives the protein CASRRWTEAGEQYF.

This clone was detected a few times. This chain links TRBV7-2 with TRBJ1-5; D is perhaps TRBD1 (6 bases). Germline V lookup: CDR1 SGHTA, CDR2 FQGNSA. Trimming cost V 4 bases and J 2 bases, with 12 bases left between them. CDR3 size: 15 residues. CDR3 loop: CASSSLQGGNQPQHF. The CDR3 nucleotides are TGTGCCAGCAGCTCTTTACAGGGCGGCAATCAGCCCCAGCATTTT.

This clone was recorded once. The chain links TRBV19 to TRBJ2-1, with 10 bases that match TRBD2. Trimming cost V 7 bases and J 4 bases; bases outside gene matches: 4. The CDR3 is made up of 14 amino acids. CDR1 is LNHDA and CDR2 is SQIVND in the germline V gene (reference sequence). CDR3 DNA: TGTGCCAGTAACAAGCGGGAGGGGTACAATGAGCAGTTCTTC. Amino acid sequence: CASNKREGYNEQFF. The whole variable domain, remainder taken from reference TRBV19 and TRBJ2-1, is DGGITQSPKYLFRKEGQNVTLSCEQNLNHDAMYWYRQDPGQGLRLIYYSQIVNDFQKGDIAEGYSVSREKKESFPLTVTSAQKNPTAFYLCASNKREGYNEQFFGPGTRLTVL.

The chain has TRBV29-1 and TRBJ2-2; TRBD1 is a possible D gene (5 bases). Trimming left V 6 bases short and J 1 base short, with 9 bases between. The CDR3 extends over 13 amino acids. Per the germline V gene, CDR1 is SQVTM and CDR2 is ANQGSEA. The CDR3 DNA reads as TGCAGCGTGGATGGACAGAACACCGGGGAGCTGTTTTTT. Protein: CSVDGQNTGELFF.

J is TRBJ1-4 and V is TRBV30; D unresolved. V lost 0 bases, J lost 7 bases, and 15 bases lay in between. Per the germline V gene, CDR1 is GTSNPN and CDR2 is SVGIG (reference sequence). This CDR3 is 15 amino acids long. CDR3 in DNA: TGTGCCTGGAGTGTACTCGCAATCAAAGCTGAAAAACTGTTTTTT. It specifies CAWSVLAIKAEKLFF. The full variable domain, with the rest looked up from reference TRBV30 and TRBJ1-4, is SQTIHQWPATLVQPVGSPLSLECTVEGTSNPNLYWYRQAAGRGLQLLFYSVGIGQISSEVPQNLSASRPQDRQFILSSKKLLLSDSGFYLCAWSVLAIKAEKLFFGSGTQLSVL.

The sample holds a few counts of this clone. The chain joins TRBV4-1 to TRBJ2-2, with D possibly matching TRBD2 (9 bases). The V end lost 1 base, the J end lost 4 bases, and 16 bases lay between the germline ends. The CDR3 extends over 17 amino acids. Per the germline V gene, CDR1 is MGHRA and CDR2 is YSYEKL. As DNA, the CDR3 is TGCGCCAGCAGCCAAGCGGCTAGCGGGACAGGCACCGGGGAGCTGTTTTTT. Translated: CASSQAASGTGTGELFF.

The chain is built from TRBV5-1 and TRBJ2-1; 9 bases align to TRBD2. This CDR3 contains 16 residues. The J segment lost 8 bases and the V segment lost 4 bases, leaving 13 bases of the junction unmatched. Germline V gene lookup returns CDR1 SGHRS and CDR2 YFSETQ. The CDR3 nucleotides read TGCGCCAGCAGCGTACGCGGCGGGGGGGGCTTCGATGAGCAGTTCTTC. As protein: CASSVRGGGGFDEQFF.

This chain joins TRBV18 and TRBJ2-5, with D possibly TRBD1 on 6 matching bases. V was pared by 2 bases and J by 2 bases, with 9 bases between. The CDR3 totals 14 residues. CDR1 KGHSH and CDR2 LQKENI come from the germline V gene. The CDR3 region has the DNA TGTGCCAGCTCACCAATCCAGGGGCAAGAGACCCAGTACTTC. Protein product: CASSPIQGQETQYF.